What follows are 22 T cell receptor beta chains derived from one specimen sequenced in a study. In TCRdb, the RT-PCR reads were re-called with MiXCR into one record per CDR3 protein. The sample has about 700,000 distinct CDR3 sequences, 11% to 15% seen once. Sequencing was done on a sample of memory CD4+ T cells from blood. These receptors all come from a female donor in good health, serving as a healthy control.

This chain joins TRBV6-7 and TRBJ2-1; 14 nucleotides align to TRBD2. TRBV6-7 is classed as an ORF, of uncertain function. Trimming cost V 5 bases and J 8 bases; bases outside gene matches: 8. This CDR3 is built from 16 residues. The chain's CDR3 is CASSGTSGRCRDEQFF. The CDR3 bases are TGTGCCAGCAGTGGGACTAGCGGGAGATGTCGGGATGAGCAGTTCTTC.

The CDR3 region is CASRTEITGSDEAFF. In DNA form, the CDR3 reads TGTGCCAGCAGAACCGAAATTACAGGTTCGGATGAAGCTTTCTTT. The V and J genes are TRBV28 and TRBJ1-1; TRBD1 is a possible D gene (5 bases). CDR3 length: 15 amino acids. Germline CDR1 is MDHEN and CDR2 is SYDVKM. V gave up 6 bases and J gave up 7 bases, with 21 bases separating them.

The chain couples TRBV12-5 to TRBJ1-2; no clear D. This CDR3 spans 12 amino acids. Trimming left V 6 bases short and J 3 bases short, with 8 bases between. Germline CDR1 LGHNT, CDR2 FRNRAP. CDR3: CASGTEYYGYTF. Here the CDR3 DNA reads TGTGCTAGTGGCACAGAATACTATGGCTACACCTTC. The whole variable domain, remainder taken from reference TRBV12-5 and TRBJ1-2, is DARVTQTPRHKVTEMGQEVTMRCQPILGHNTVFWYRQTMMQGLELLAYFRNRAPLDDSGMPKDRFSAEMPDATLATLKIQPSEPRDSAVYFCASGTEYYGYTFGSGTRLTVV.

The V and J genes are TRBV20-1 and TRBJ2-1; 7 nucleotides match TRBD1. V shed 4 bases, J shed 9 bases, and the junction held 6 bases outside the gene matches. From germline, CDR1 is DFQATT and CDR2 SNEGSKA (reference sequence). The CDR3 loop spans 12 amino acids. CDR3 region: CSATDRVGEQFF. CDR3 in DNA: TGCAGTGCTACCGACAGGGTGGGTGAGCAGTTCTTC.

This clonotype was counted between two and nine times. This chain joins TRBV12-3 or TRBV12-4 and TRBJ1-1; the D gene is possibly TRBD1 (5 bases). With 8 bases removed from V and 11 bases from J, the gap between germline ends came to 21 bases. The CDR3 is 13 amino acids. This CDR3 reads CASGSSRGVEAFF. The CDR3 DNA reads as TGTGCCAGCGGATCTTCGAGGGGTGTTGAGGCTTTCTTT.

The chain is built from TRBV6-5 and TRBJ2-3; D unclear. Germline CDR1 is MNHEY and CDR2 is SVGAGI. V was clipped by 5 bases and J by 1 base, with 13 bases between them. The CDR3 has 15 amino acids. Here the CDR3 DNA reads TGTGCCAGCAGTCAATTAACCGGAGGCACAGATACGCAGTATTTT. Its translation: CASSQLTGGTDTQYF.

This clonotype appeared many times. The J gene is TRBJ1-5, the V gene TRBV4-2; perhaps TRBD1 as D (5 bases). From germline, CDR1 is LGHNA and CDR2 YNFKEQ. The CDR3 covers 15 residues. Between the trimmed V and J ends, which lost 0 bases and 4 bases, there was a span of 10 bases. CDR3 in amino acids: CASSQDQDNNQPQHF. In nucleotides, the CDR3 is TGTGCCAGCAGCCAAGATCAGGACAATAATCAGCCCCAGCATTTT.

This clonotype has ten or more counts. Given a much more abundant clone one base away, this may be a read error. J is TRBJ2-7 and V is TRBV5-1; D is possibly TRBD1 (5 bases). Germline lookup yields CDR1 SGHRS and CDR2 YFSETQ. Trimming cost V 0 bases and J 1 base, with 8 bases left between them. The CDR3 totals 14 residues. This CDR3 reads CASSLGQKSYEQYF. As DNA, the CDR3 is TGCGCCAGCAGCTTGGGACAGAAATCCTACGAGCAGTACTTC.

CDR3 protein: CATSRGQARDEQYF. In DNA, the CDR3 is TGTGCCACCAGCAGGGGACAGGCTCGGGACGAGCAGTACTTC. This chain connects TRBV15 to TRBJ2-7, with TRBD1 matching 8 bases. Losses at the gene ends were 3 bases for V and 5 bases for J; bases not matched to a gene: 6. Germline V gene lookup returns CDR1 LNHNV and CDR2 YYDKDF (reference sequence). CDR3 size: 14 residues.

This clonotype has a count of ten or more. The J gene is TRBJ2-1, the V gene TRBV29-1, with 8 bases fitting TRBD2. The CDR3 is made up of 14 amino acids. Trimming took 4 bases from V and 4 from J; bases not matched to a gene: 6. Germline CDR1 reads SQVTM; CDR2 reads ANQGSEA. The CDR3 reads CSVVVAGKYNEQFF. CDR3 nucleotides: TGCAGCGTTGTGGTAGCGGGGAAATACAATGAGCAGTTCTTC.

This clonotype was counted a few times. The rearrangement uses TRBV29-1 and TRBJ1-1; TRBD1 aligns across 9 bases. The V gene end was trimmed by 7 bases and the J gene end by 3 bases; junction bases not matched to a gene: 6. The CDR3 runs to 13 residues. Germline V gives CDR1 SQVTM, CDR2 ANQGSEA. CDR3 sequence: CSAQGAFDTEAFF. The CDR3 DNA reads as TGCAGCGCACAGGGGGCGTTCGACACTGAAGCTTTCTTT.

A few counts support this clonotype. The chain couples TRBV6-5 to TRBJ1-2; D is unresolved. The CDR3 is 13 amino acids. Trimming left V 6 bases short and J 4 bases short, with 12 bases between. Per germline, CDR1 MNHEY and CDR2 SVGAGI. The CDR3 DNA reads TGTGCCAGCAGCGACGGGAGAGTCTATGGCTACACCTTC. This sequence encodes CASSDGRVYGYTF.

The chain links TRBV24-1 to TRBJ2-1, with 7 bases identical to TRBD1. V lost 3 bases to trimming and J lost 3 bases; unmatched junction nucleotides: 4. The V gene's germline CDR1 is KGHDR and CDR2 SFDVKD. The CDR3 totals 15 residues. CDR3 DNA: TGTGCCACCAGTGATATGGGACAGAACTACAATGAGCAGTTCTTC. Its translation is CATSDMGQNYNEQFF.

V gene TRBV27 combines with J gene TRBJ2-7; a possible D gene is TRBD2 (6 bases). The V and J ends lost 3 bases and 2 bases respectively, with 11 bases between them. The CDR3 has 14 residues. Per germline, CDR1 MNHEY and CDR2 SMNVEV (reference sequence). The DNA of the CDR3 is TGTGCCAGCAGTTTTGGAGGGAGCCCCTACGAGCAGTACTTC. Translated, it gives CASSFGGSPYEQYF.

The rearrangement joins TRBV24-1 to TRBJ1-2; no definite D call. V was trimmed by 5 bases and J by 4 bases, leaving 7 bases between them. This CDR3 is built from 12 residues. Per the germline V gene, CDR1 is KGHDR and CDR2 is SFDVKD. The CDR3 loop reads CATSAGSYGYTF. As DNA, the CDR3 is TGTGCCACCAGTGCCGGTAGCTATGGCTACACCTTC.

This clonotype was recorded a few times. CDR3 DNA: TGCAGTGCGTTGGGGGGAAGCTCCTACAATGAGCAGTTCTTC. Residues: CSALGGSSYNEQFF. This chain uses TRBV20-1 with TRBJ2-1, with TRBD2 as a possible D gene (6 bases). Between the trimmed V and J ends, which lost 6 bases and 0 bases, there was a span of 12 bases. This CDR3 comprises 14 residues. Germline V gives CDR1 DFQATT, CDR2 SNEGSKA (reference sequence).

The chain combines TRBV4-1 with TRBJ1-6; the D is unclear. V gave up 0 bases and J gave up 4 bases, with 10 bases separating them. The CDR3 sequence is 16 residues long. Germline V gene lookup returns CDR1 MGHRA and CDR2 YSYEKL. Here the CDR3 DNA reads TGCGCCAGCAGCCAAGATGTAACGGTTTATAATTCACCCCTCCACTTT. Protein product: CASSQDVTVYNSPLHF.

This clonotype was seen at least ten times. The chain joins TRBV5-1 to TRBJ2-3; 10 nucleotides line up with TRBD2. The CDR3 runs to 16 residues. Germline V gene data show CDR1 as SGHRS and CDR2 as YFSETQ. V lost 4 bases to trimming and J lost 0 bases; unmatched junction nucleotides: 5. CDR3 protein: CASSPGLASSTDTQYF. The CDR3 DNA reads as TGCGCCAGCAGCCCGGGACTAGCGTCCAGCACAGATACGCAGTATTTT.

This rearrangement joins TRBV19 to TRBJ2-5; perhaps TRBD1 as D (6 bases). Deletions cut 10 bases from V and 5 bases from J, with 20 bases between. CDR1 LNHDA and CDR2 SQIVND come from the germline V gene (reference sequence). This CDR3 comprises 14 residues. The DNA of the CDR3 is TGTGCCACCTCCCCCTCTGGGGGCAGGGAGACCCAGTACTTC. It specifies CATSPSGGRETQYF.

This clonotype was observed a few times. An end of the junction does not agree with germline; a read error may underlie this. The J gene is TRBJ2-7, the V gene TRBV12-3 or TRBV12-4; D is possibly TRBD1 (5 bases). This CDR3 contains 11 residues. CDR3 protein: CASSLGPSRHF. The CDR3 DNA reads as TGTGCCAGCAGCCTGGGGCCTTCCCGACACTTC.

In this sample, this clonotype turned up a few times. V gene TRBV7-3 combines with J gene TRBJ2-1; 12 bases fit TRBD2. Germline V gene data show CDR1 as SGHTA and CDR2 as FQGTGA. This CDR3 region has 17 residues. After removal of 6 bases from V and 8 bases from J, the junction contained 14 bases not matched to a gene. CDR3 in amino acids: CASSQKTSGGAWDEQFF. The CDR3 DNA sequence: TGTGCCAGCAGTCAAAAGACTAGCGGGGGCGCTTGGGATGAGCAGTTCTTC.

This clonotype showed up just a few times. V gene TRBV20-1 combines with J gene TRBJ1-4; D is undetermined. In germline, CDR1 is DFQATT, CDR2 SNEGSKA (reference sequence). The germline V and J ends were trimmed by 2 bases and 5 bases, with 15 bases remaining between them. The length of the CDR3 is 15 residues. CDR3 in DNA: TGCAGTGCTAGAAGACACTCGGCGACGAATGAAAAACTGTTTTTT. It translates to CSARRHSATNEKLFF.